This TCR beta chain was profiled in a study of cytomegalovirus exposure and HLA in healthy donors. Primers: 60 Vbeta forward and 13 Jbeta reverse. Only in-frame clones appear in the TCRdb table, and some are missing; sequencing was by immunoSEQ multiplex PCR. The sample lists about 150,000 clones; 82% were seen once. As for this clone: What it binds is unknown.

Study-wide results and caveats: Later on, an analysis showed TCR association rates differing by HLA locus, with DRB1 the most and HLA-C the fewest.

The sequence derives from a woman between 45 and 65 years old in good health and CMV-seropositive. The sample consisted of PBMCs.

CDR3: CASSKEEAISGNTIYF. In DNA form, the CDR3 reads TGTGCCAGCAGCAAAGAGGAGGCCATCTCTGGAAACACCATATATTTT. The chain links TRBV21-1 to TRBJ1-3. TRBV21-1 is classified as a pseudogene. This CDR3 is 16 amino acids long.